The T cell receptor beta chain under discussion was sequenced for a study of CD8 T cells in ankylosing spondylitis. TCRdb reprocessed the 5' RACE reads via MiXCR and lists one record per CDR3 protein. The repertoire consists of 150,000 to 200,000 distinct CDR3 sequences, with under 15% occurring once and the leading ten covering about 10%. Overall study findings and caveats: Blood from ankylosing spondylitis patients appeared to carry a characteristic roughly 8-variant TCR beta motif. Disease-linked clones had a CD8+ phenotype and relatively low frequency in peripheral blood.

The count of this clonotype is one. Its antigen is not known. The CDR3 runs 18 residues. Germline CDR1 SGHVS, CDR2 FQNEAQ. V lost 0 bases, J lost 0 bases, and 8 bases stayed unmatched. The receptor was derived from a female donor with ankylosing spondylitis or in good health (not recorded which). V usage is TRBV7-8 and J usage is TRBJ1-5; 7 bases fit TRBD1. Input material: blood, either unsorted or a sorted T cell fraction (not recorded which). CDR3 bases: TGTGCCAGCAGCTTAGCTGTCAGGGGGACCCCTAGCAATCAGCCCCAGCATTTT. Translating it yields CASSLAVRGTPSNQPQHF.